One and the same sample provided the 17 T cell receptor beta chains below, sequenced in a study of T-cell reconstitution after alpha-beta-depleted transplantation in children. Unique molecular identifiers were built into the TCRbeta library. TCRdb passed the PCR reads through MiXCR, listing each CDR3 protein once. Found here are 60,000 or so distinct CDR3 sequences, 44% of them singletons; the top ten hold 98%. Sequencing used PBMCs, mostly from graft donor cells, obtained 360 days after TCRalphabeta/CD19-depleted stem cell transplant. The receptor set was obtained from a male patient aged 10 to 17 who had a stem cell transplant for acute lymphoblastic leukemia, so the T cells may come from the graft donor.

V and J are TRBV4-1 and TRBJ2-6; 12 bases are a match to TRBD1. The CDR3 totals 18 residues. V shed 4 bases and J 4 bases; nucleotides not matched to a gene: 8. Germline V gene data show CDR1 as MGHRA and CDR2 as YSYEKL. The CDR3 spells CASSREGQGARGANVLTF. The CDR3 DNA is TGCGCCAGCAGCCGAGAGGGACAGGGGGCGCGGGGGGCCAACGTCCTGACTTTC.

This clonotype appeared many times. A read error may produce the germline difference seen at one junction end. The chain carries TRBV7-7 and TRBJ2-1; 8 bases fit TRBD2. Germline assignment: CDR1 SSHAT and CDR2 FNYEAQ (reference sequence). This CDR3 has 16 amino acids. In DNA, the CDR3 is TGTGCTAGCAGCTTAGCGGATAGCGGGGTATACAATGAGCAGTTCTTC. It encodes CASSLADSGVYNEQFF.

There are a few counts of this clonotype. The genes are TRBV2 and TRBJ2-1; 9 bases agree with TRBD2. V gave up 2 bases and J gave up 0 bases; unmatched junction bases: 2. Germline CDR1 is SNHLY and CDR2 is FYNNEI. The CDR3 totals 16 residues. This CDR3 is CASSEPTSGSYNEQFF. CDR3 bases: TGTGCCAGCAGTGAACCGACTAGCGGCTCCTACAATGAGCAGTTCTTC.

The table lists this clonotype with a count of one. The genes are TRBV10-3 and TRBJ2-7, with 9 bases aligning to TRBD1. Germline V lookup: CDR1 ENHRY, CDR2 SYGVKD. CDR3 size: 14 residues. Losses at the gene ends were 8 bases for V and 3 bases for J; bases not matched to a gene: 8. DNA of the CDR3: TGTGCCATCGCCCCTCTGACAGGGGGCTACGAGCAGTACTTC. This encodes CAIAPLTGGYEQYF.

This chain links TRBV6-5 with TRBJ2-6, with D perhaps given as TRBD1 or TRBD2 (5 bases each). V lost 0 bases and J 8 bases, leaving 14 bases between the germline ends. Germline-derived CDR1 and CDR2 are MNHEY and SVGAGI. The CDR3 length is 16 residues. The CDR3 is CASSYSEGRGTNVLTF. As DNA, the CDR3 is TGTGCCAGCAGTTACTCCGAGGGGCGAGGGACCAACGTCCTGACTTTC.

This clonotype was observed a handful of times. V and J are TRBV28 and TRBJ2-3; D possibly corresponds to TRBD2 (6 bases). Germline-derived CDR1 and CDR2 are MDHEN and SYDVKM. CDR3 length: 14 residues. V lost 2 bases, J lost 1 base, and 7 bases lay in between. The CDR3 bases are TGTGCCAGCAGTTTACCTAGCGGCACAGATACGCAGTATTTT. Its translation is CASSLPSGTDTQYF.

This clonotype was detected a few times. This chain's CDR3 is CASSISGGRTEAFF. CDR3 in DNA: TGTGCCAGCAGCATATCAGGGGGCCGGACTGAAGCTTTCTTT. The chain combines TRBV7-3 with TRBJ1-1; TRBD1 matches at 8 bases. Germline-derived CDR1 and CDR2 are SGHTA and FQGTGA. Trimming cost V 5 bases and J 5 bases; bases outside gene matches: 7. CDR3 length: 14 residues.

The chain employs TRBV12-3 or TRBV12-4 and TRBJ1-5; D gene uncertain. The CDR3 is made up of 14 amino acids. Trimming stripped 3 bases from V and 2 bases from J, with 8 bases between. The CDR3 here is CASSFGAGNQPQHF. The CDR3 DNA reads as TGTGCCAGCAGTTTTGGAGCGGGCAATCAGCCCCAGCATTTT.

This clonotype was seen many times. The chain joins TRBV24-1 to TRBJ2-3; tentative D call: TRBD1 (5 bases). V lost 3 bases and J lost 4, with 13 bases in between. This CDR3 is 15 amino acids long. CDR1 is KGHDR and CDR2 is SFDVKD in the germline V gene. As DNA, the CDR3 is TGTGCCACCAGTGATACCAGGGTAGGGGCAGATACGCAGTATTTT. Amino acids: CATSDTRVGADTQYF.

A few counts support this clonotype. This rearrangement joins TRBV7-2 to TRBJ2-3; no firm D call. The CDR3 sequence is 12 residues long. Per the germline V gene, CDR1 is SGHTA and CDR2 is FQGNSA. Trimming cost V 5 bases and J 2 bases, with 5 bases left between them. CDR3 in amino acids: CASSPITDTQYF. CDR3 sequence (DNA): TGTGCCAGCAGCCCCATCACAGATACGCAGTATTTT. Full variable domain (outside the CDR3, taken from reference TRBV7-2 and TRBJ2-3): GAGVSQSPSNKVTEKGKDVELRCDPISGHTALYWYRQSLGQGLEFLIYFQGNSAPDKSGLPSDRFSAERTGGSVSTLTIQRTQQEDSAVYLCASSPITDTQYFGPGTRLTVL.

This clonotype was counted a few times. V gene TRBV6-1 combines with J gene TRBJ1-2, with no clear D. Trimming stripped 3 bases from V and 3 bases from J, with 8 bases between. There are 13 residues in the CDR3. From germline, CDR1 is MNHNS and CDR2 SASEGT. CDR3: CASSDLGDYGYTF. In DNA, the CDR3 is TGTGCCAGCAGTGATTTAGGTGACTATGGCTACACCTTC.

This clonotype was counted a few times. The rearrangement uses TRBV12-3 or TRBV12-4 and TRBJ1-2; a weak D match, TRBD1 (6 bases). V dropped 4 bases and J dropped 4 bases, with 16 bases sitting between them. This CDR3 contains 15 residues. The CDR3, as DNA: TGTGCCAGCAGTTCAAGGGACACGAAGGGCTATGGCTACACCTTC. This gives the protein CASSSRDTKGYGYTF.

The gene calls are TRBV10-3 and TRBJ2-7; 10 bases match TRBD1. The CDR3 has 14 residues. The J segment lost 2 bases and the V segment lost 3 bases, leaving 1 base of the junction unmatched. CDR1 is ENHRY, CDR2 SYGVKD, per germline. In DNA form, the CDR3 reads TGTGCCATCAGTGATGGGACAGGGGCCTACGAGCAGTACTTC. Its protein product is CAISDGTGAYEQYF.

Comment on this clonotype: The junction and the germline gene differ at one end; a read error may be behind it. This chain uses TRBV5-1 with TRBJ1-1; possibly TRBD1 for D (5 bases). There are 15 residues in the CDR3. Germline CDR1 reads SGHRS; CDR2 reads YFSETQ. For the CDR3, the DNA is TGCGCCAGCAGCTTGTGGGGGGAAGCGAACACTGAAGCTTACTTT. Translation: CASSLWGEANTEAYF.

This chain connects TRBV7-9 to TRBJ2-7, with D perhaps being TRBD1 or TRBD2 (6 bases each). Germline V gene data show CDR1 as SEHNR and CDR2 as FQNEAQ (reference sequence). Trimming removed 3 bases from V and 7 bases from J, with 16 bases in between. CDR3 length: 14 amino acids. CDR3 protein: CASSLGGSDREQYF. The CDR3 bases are TGTGCCAGCAGCTTGGGGGGCTCCGACAGGGAGCAGTACTTC.

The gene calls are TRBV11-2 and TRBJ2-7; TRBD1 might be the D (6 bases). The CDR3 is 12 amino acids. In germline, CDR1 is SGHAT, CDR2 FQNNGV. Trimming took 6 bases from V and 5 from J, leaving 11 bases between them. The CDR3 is CASSYRANEQYF. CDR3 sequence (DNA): TGTGCCAGCAGTTACAGGGCCAACGAGCAGTACTTC.

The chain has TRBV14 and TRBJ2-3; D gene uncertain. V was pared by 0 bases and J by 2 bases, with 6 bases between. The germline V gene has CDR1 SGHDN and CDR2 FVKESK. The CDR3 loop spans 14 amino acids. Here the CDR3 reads CASSQDETTDTQYF. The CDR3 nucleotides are TGTGCCAGCAGCCAAGATGAAACCACAGATACGCAGTATTTT.